The TCR beta chain under discussion was sequenced for a study of T cells expressing NK-cell markers. Whole-study context: It was sorted CD3+CD56-NKG2C+, CD3+CD56+NKG2C- and CD3+CD56+NKG2C+ T cells that provided the TCR beta repertoires.

The CDR3 totals 14 residues. Germline CDR1 LNHDA, CDR2 SQIVND (reference sequence). A note on this clonotype: Its antigen is not identified.

cDNA encoding TCR beta was synthesized via 5'RACE template switching incorporating UMIs. TCRdb re-called the 5' RACE reads and catalogs CDR3 proteins one per entry, DNA excluded. The sample features about 460,000 distinct CDR3 sequences, with about 1.5% in its top ten. Findings and limits, study-wide: The dominant NKG2C+ clonotypes represented about 1.0-8% of CD8+ T cells in five or six donors. Specificity for HCMV among expanded NKG2C+ T cell clones was not established.

Sequencing was done on a sample of blood T cells: a sorted CD56 or NKG2C T cell subset, CD4+ or CD8+ T cells, or bulk PBMC T cells (not recorded which). The chain couples TRBV19 to TRBJ2-2; the D call from TCRdb, TRBD1, cannot be confirmed without DNA. This sequence originates from a woman in her fifties or sixties in good health. CDR3 protein: CASGRTGVTGELFF. Supplemented by reference TRBV19 and TRBJ2-2, the full variable domain reads DGGITQSPKYLFRKEGQNVTLSCEQNLNHDAMYWYRQDPGQGLRLIYYSQIVNDFQKGDIAEGYSVSREKKESFPLTVTSAQKNPTAFYLCASGRTGVTGELFFGEGSRLTVL.